Below, 8 T cell receptor beta chains from the same sample are listed, as sequenced in a study of blood T cell repertoires in COVID-19 (dated by TCRdb to 2019 to 2021). Library preparation employed the immunoSEQ multiplex PCR assay. TCRdb holds this immuneACCESS table with in-frame rearrangements only. Some clones are missing; in checked studies, unresolved V genes explain under half, and the rest has no known cause. This sample holds about 50,000 clones; 85% to 90% were observed only once. The ten biggest clones cover about 3% of the sample. The sequenced material came from peripheral blood. These receptors all come from a woman over 75 with COVID-19, enrolled during active disease.

The genes are TRBV7-9 and TRBJ2-2; no reliable D call. V was shortened by 6 bases and J by 0 bases, with 11 bases between the two germline ends. Germline-derived CDR1 and CDR2 are SEHNR and FQNEAQ (reference sequence). CDR3 length equals 15 residues. This CDR3 is CASSYQQTNTGELFF. In nucleotides, the CDR3 is TGTGCCAGCAGTTACCAACAGACGAACACCGGGGAGCTGTTTTTT.

The CDR3 sequence: CASTLLRGGSYNEQFF. The DNA of the CDR3 is TGCGCCAGCACCCTCTTGCGGGGGGGCTCCTACAATGAGCAGTTCTTC. The genes are TRBV5-1 and TRBJ2-1; the match to TRBD2 covers 9 bases. The V segment lost 6 bases and the J segment 0 bases; nucleotides outside the gene matches: 7. The germline V gene encodes CDR1 SGHRS and CDR2 YFSETQ. The CDR3 loop spans 16 amino acids.

This rearrangement joins TRBV27 to TRBJ2-5, with D possibly being TRBD1 (5 bases). CDR3 length equals 16 residues. Trimming left V 2 bases short and J 5 bases short, with 18 bases between. Germline CDR1 reads MNHEY; CDR2 reads SMNVEV (reference sequence). The CDR3 sequence is CASSLLGRGRRETQYF. In nucleotides, the CDR3 is TGTGCCAGCAGTTTACTGGGTAGGGGCCGTCGTGAGACCCAGTACTTC.

The chain employs TRBV5-1 and TRBJ2-3; 10 bases match TRBD2. Germline V CDR1 and CDR2: SGHRS, YFSETQ. V lost 0 bases to trimming and J lost 2 bases; unmatched junction nucleotides: 6. The CDR3 totals 17 residues. CDR3 protein: CASSLDPAGGITDTQYF. CDR3 coding DNA: TGCGCCAGCAGCTTGGACCCAGCGGGGGGGATCACAGATACGCAGTATTTT.

This rearrangement joins TRBV9 to TRBJ1-1; D is unclear. Trimming cost V 3 bases and J 8 bases, with 14 bases left between them. The germline V gene has CDR1 SGDLS and CDR2 YYNGEE. The CDR3 is made up of 13 amino acids. CDR3 region: CASSEPPSGEAFF. The DNA of the CDR3 is TGTGCCAGCAGCGAGCCCCCGTCGGGGGAAGCTTTCTTT. Supplemented by reference TRBV9 and TRBJ1-1, the full variable domain reads DSGVTQTPKHLITATGQRVTLRCSPRSGDLSVYWYQQSLDQGLQFLIQYYNGEERAKGNILERFSAQQFPDLHSELNLSSLELGDSALYFCASSEPPSGEAFFGQGTRLTVV.

The rearrangement joins TRBV28 to TRBJ2-7; D is uncertain. CDR3 length: 13 amino acids. V gave up 2 bases and J gave up 10 bases, with 15 bases separating them. Germline lookup yields CDR1 MDHEN and CDR2 SYDVKM. The CDR3 loop reads CASSLIPLWLQYF. DNA of the CDR3: TGTGCCAGCAGTTTAATCCCTCTATGGTTACAGTACTTC.

The CDR3 region has the DNA TGTGCCAGCAGCGGGACGGTCGGGACACTACCCAATCAGCCCCAGCATTTT. Its protein is CASSGTVGTLPNQPQHF. The chain is built from TRBV27 and TRBJ1-5; D is possibly TRBD1 (6 bases). Germline V gene lookup returns CDR1 MNHEY and CDR2 SMNVEV (reference sequence). With 6 bases removed from V and 3 bases from J, the gap between germline ends came to 21 bases. This CDR3 contains 17 residues.

V gene TRBV19 combines with J gene TRBJ2-5, with 7 positions matching TRBD2. This CDR3 is built from 13 residues. Per the germline V gene, CDR1 is LNHDA and CDR2 is SQIVND (reference sequence). The V segment lost 4 bases and the J segment 6 bases; nucleotides outside the gene matches: 5. CDR3 DNA sequence: TGTGCCAGTAGTAGGGGGGGTTCGAAGACCCAGTACTTC. It specifies CASSRGGSKTQYF. The complete variable domain, with remaining parts taken from reference TRBV19 and TRBJ2-5, reads DGGITQSPKYLFRKEGQNVTLSCEQNLNHDAMYWYRQDPGQGLRLIYYSQIVNDFQKGDIAEGYSVSREKKESFPLTVTSAQKNPTAFYLCASSRGGSKTQYFGPGTRLLVL.